This T cell receptor beta chain was found in a study of cytomegalovirus exposure and HLA in healthy donors. Study-level points and caveats: Beyond CMV serostatus, there was no information to go on about immune exposure. The productive fraction for most TCR beta V segments was about 90% or about 30% in an earlier analysis.

This PCR relied on a set of 60 Vbeta primers and 13 Jbeta primers. Assay used: immunoSEQ multiplex PCR; TCRdb lists only in-frame clones, some missing. The table includes a few hundred thousand clones, approximately 90% detected once. Regarding this clone: Its antigen is as yet unknown.

The receptor comes from a woman younger than 35 in good health and CMV-seronegative. The sequencing input was PBMCs.

Here the CDR3 DNA reads TGTGCCACCAGCAGAGGTAGCGGGGGCCAACAAGAGACCCAGTACTTC. It is translated as CATSRGSGGQQETQYF. The chain employs TRBV15 and TRBJ2-5; 9 positions match TRBD2. CDR1 and CDR2 from the germline V gene are LNHNV and YYDKDF (reference sequence). The V and J ends lost 1 base and 2 bases, in that order; junction bases with no gene match: 5. The CDR3 runs to 16 residues.